The clone carrying this T cell receptor (beta chain) is a singleton in its sample. Its antigen is still unknown. This probably arose from a read error, given a far larger clone one base away. V lost 5 bases, J lost 5 bases, and 19 bases lay in between. This CDR3 is 15 amino acids long. CDR1 and CDR2 (germline): SEHNR, FQNEAQ (reference sequence). TCR beta CDR3 was amplified from genomic DNA by two-round multiplex PCR. Each TRBV and TRBJ gene had its own primer in the first PCR round. TCRdb analysed the multiplex PCR reads with MiXCR anew, one entry per CDR3 protein. Among over 12,000 distinct CDR3 sequences listed, 28% were seen once. The sample is drawn from a study of prognosis after radiotherapy for stage I lung cancer. Overall study findings and caveats: In patients with versus without metastases, TRBV and TRBJ gene usage reportedly differed.

This clonotype was sampled from a donor older than 45 with non-small cell lung cancer. The gene calls are TRBV7-9 and TRBJ2-7; D gene ambiguous. The sequences come from PBMCs, collected before or after stereotactic body radiation therapy (not recorded which). The DNA for the CDR3 is TGTGCCAGCAGCCCAACTCGCGTGAGTTTAAACGAGCAGTACTTC. Amino acids: CASSPTRVSLNEQYF.